These T cell receptor beta chains were read from a single sample in a study of blood T cell repertoires in COVID-19. The method was immunoSEQ multiplex PCR; TCRdb's version includes in-frame clones alone and lacks a portion of them. This sample yields around 250,000 clones, of which 65% to 85% are seen a single time; about 5.7% belongs to the top ten. The specimen was peripheral blood. The receptor set was obtained from an elderly man with acute or convalescent COVID-19. Both conserved end residues are trimmed from each CDR3. Each record gives: J gene, V gene, D gene, CDR3 protein. The D gene is left open where the match is weak.

j_call: TRBJ2-1; v_call: TRBV9; d_call: NA; cdr3_aa: ASSVVPIPPSDYLEQF
j_call: TRBJ2-7; v_call: TRBV5-6; d_call: NA; cdr3_aa: ASSLFGGIAESSYEQY
j_call: TRBJ2-1; v_call: TRBV7-3; d_call: NA; cdr3_aa: ASSLIAASYNEQF
j_call: TRBJ2-1; v_call: TRBV7-2; d_call: TRBD1; cdr3_aa: ASSRQGYAEQF
j_call: TRBJ2-1; v_call: TRBV7-9; d_call: NA; cdr3_aa: ASSGPGQSYNEQF
j_call: TRBJ2-1; v_call: TRBV11-2; d_call: NA; cdr3_aa: ASSFRGGWPNEQF
j_call: TRBJ2-1; v_call: TRBV7-8; d_call: NA; cdr3_aa: ASSLVRDAYNEQF
j_call: TRBJ2-6; v_call: TRBV7-9; d_call: TRBD1; cdr3_aa: ASSLRGTVFRGANVLT
j_call: TRBJ2-5; v_call: TRBV5-1; d_call: NA; cdr3_aa: ASSFTQGETQY
j_call: TRBJ2-6; v_call: TRBV5-1; d_call: NA; cdr3_aa: ASSLGQLRSGANVLT
j_call: TRBJ2-3; v_call: TRBV10-1; d_call: TRBD1; cdr3_aa: ASSEVQGAPDTQY